The entry below describes one T cell receptor (beta chain). Its antigen is unknown. Per germline, CDR1 MNHNS and CDR2 SASEGT. The CDR3 extends over 15 amino acids. The sample comes from a study of monozygotic twins with inflammatory bowel disease. Whole-study results and caveats: Differing immunosuppressive treatments may have added variability to patient repertoires. No one strong IBD-associated signal or clonotype was supported.

UMIs were attached via template switching, each with a 6-nucleotide sample barcode. With the 5' RACE reads reprocessed, TCRdb shows one record per CDR3 protein and no DNA. This sample's clone table lists 440,000 or so distinct CDR3 sequences. The sequenced sample was blood. The genes are TRBV6-1 and TRBJ1-3. The clonotype was recovered from a human donor with ulcerative colitis or Crohn's disease, or a healthy co-twin of an affected twin (not recorded which). The CDR3: CASSGRLYSGNTIYF.